Listed below are T cell receptor beta chains from one sample, sequenced in a study of regulatory T cells in long-lasting Graves disease. MiXCR, applied by TCRdb to the multiplex PCR reads, yields one record per CDR3 protein. The sample has roughly 700,000 distinct CDR3 sequences, 30% seen once. The specimen comprised peripheral blood mononuclear cells (PBMCs), sampled when the disease was refractory, from a patient treated with antithyroid drugs. Receptors were obtained from a female donor with Graves disease. Both conserved end residues are part of each CDR3. Each record gives: CDR3 DNA, CDR3 protein, J gene, clone size, V gene, D gene. The D gene is left open where the match is weak. Clone sizes are given selectively: once, few, many, or a class where the clone is expanded.

cdr3_nt: TGCGCCAGCAGCCAAGAATGGAGGACGACAGGGAATTCCGAGCAGTACTTC
cdr3_aa: CASSQEWRTTGNSEQYF
j_call: TRBJ2-7
clone_size: -
v_call: TRBV4-1
d_call: TRBD1

cdr3_nt: TGTGCCAGCAGCGATCTGCAGGGGAACACTGAAGCTTTCTTT
cdr3_aa: CASSDLQGNTEAFF
j_call: TRBJ1-1
clone_size: -
v_call: TRBV3-1
d_call: -

cdr3_nt: TGTGCCAGCAGTTTAGGGACTAGCGGATACGAGCAGTGCTTC
cdr3_aa: CASSLGTSGYEQCF
j_call: TRBJ2-7
clone_size: -
v_call: TRBV12-3/TRBV12-4
d_call: TRBD2

cdr3_nt: TGTGCCAGCAGTAAGGGACAGGGCTTATCCGGCTACACCTTC
cdr3_aa: CASSKGQGLSGYTF
j_call: TRBJ1-2
clone_size: once
v_call: TRBV6-2/TRBV6-3
d_call: TRBD1

cdr3_nt: TGTGCCAGCAGTGAAGTTGAGGGGTGGAGTCAGCCCCAGCATTTT
cdr3_aa: CASSEVEGWSQPQHF
j_call: TRBJ1-5
clone_size: few
v_call: TRBV6-1
d_call: -

cdr3_nt: TGTGCCAGTAGCGGGACAGGGGCCGCACTTGGCGGGGAGCTGTTTTTT
cdr3_aa: CASSGTGAALGGELFF
j_call: TRBJ2-2
clone_size: -
v_call: TRBV19
d_call: TRBD1

cdr3_nt: TGTGCCAGCAGCCCCACGCGGGCGCCCCGCGGGCAGCCCCAGCATTTT
cdr3_aa: CASSPTRAPRGQPQHF
j_call: TRBJ1-5
clone_size: -
v_call: TRBV7-8
d_call: -

cdr3_nt: TGTGCCAGCAGCCCGGGACTAGCCATCCACGAGCAGTACTTC
cdr3_aa: CASSPGLAIHEQYF
j_call: TRBJ2-7
clone_size: many
v_call: TRBV7-2
d_call: TRBD2

cdr3_nt: TGTGCCAGCAGTTTCCTTCCGCGATTGGGGAATGAAAAACTGTTTTTT
cdr3_aa: CASSFLPRLGNEKLFF
j_call: TRBJ1-4
clone_size: many
v_call: TRBV28
d_call: -

cdr3_nt: TGTGCCACCAGCAGCCAGCGGGACTACGAGCAGTACTTC
cdr3_aa: CATSSQRDYEQYF
j_call: TRBJ2-7
clone_size: -
v_call: TRBV15
d_call: TRBD2

cdr3_nt: TGTGCCAGCAGTTACTCGATATTCGGGGACTATGGCTACACCTTC
cdr3_aa: CASSYSIFGDYGYTF
j_call: TRBJ1-2
clone_size: -
v_call: TRBV6-2/TRBV6-3
d_call: -

cdr3_nt: TGTGCCAGCAGTTACGGACAGGGTGTCACTAATGAAAAACTGTTTTTT
cdr3_aa: CASSYGQGVTNEKLFF
j_call: TRBJ1-4
clone_size: -
v_call: TRBV6-2/TRBV6-3
d_call: TRBD1

cdr3_nt: TGCAGTGCTAGAGATGCCGGACGGGGCCGTACGAACACTGAAGCTTTCTTT
cdr3_aa: CSARDAGRGRTNTEAFF
j_call: TRBJ1-1
clone_size: -
v_call: TRBV20-1
d_call: -

cdr3_nt: TGCGCCAGCAGTGAAGGGGGAGGTGAGCGGAGCTACAATGAGCAGTTCTTC
cdr3_aa: CASSEGGGERSYNEQFF
j_call: TRBJ2-1
clone_size: -
v_call: TRBV10-2
d_call: -

cdr3_nt: TGTGCCAGCCTCGGACAGGACACTGAAGCTTTCTTT
cdr3_aa: CASLGQDTEAFF
j_call: TRBJ1-1
clone_size: many
v_call: TRBV28
d_call: TRBD1

cdr3_nt: TGTGCCACCAGTTGGGGGGAGAGCAATCAGCCCCAGCATTTT
cdr3_aa: CATSWGESNQPQHF
j_call: TRBJ1-5
clone_size: many
v_call: TRBV15
d_call: -

cdr3_nt: TGTGCCAGCAGCTTAGACCAGGACTACGAGCAGTACTTC
cdr3_aa: CASSLDQDYEQYF
j_call: TRBJ2-7
clone_size: -
v_call: TRBV7-9
d_call: -

cdr3_nt: TGCAGTTCCACTTCAGCGGGGAACTCCTACGAGCAGTACTTC
cdr3_aa: CSSTSAGNSYEQYF
j_call: TRBJ2-7
clone_size: -
v_call: TRBV20-1
d_call: TRBD2

cdr3_nt: TGTGCCAGCAGCCTATCCGGGACTAGCGGGAGCTCTGAGCAGTTCTTC
cdr3_aa: CASSLSGTSGSSEQFF
j_call: TRBJ2-1
clone_size: once
v_call: TRBV27
d_call: TRBD2

cdr3_nt: TGTGCCAGCAGCCAAGGACAGTTCAATCAGCCCCAGCATTTT
cdr3_aa: CASSQGQFNQPQHF
j_call: TRBJ1-5
clone_size: -
v_call: TRBV7-9
d_call: -

cdr3_nt: TGCAGTGCTAGAGATGGCGGGGGTAGCTCCTACGAGCAGTACTTC
cdr3_aa: CSARDGGGSSYEQYF
j_call: TRBJ2-7
clone_size: few
v_call: TRBV20-1
d_call: TRBD2

cdr3_nt: TGTGCCAGCAGCCCCACTGGAGCTTTAGTCGAGCAGTACTTC
cdr3_aa: CASSPTGALVEQYF
j_call: TRBJ2-7
clone_size: -
v_call: TRBV7-3
d_call: -

cdr3_nt: TGTGCCAGCAGCTTAGGCGCTAGCGGTCGCACAGATACGCAGTATTTT
cdr3_aa: CASSLGASGRTDTQYF
j_call: TRBJ2-3
clone_size: -
v_call: TRBV11-2
d_call: TRBD2

cdr3_nt: TGTGCCAGCGCGACCTCCCGGCTCTTCGGCTACGAGCAGTACTTC
cdr3_aa: CASATSRLFGYEQYF
j_call: TRBJ2-7
clone_size: many
v_call: TRBV11-2
d_call: -

cdr3_nt: TGTGCCTGGAGTGTACAGATGAACACTGAAGCTTTCTTT
cdr3_aa: CAWSVQMNTEAFF
j_call: TRBJ1-1
clone_size: -
v_call: TRBV30
d_call: -

cdr3_nt: TGTGCCAGCAGCCAAGTCGCTAGCGGTACCCAAGAGACCCAGTACTTC
cdr3_aa: CASSQVASGTQETQYF
j_call: TRBJ2-5
clone_size: -
v_call: TRBV2
d_call: TRBD2

cdr3_nt: TGTGCCTGCCGGACTTTCAGCTCTGGAAACACCATATATTTT
cdr3_aa: CACRTFSSGNTIYF
j_call: TRBJ1-3
clone_size: -
v_call: TRBV19
d_call: -

cdr3_nt: TGCGCCAGCAGCTTGAAGGACGGTAACTATGGCTACACCTTC
cdr3_aa: CASSLKDGNYGYTF
j_call: TRBJ1-2
clone_size: many
v_call: TRBV5-1
d_call: -

cdr3_nt: TGTGCCAGCACCCGGGACGGGCGGGAGACCCAGTACTTC
cdr3_aa: CASTRDGRETQYF
j_call: TRBJ2-5
clone_size: few
v_call: TRBV28
d_call: -

cdr3_nt: TGTGCCAGCTCACCAATTGTCACCGCGATGGACTATGGCTACACCTTC
cdr3_aa: CASSPIVTAMDYGYTF
j_call: TRBJ1-2
clone_size: few
v_call: TRBV18
d_call: -

cdr3_nt: TGTGCCAGCAGTGCCGATGGTAGGCTCGAAGCTTTCTTT
cdr3_aa: CASSADGRLEAFF
j_call: TRBJ1-1
clone_size: -
v_call: TRBV9
d_call: -

cdr3_nt: TGTGCCGAGGCGGCAGGAGATAGCAATCAGCCCCAGCATTTT
cdr3_aa: CAEAAGDSNQPQHF
j_call: TRBJ1-5
clone_size: -
v_call: TRBV12-3/TRBV12-4
d_call: -

cdr3_nt: TGTGCCAGCAGTCCAAACCGGGACTCAGGAGGCTACACCTTC
cdr3_aa: CASSPNRDSGGYTF
j_call: TRBJ1-2
clone_size: many
v_call: TRBV27
d_call: -

cdr3_nt: TGTGCCAGTAGTACCATCGGGGGGAACGAGCAGTACTTC
cdr3_aa: CASSTIGGNEQYF
j_call: TRBJ2-7
clone_size: -
v_call: TRBV19
d_call: TRBD2

cdr3_nt: TGTGCCAGCAGGGCGGGGGACAGACCTCATTCACCCCTCCACTTT
cdr3_aa: CASRAGDRPHSPLHF
j_call: TRBJ1-6
clone_size: -
v_call: TRBV9
d_call: TRBD1

cdr3_nt: TGCGCCAGCAGCTTGGACAGGGGCGGAGGAGGGAACACTGAAGCTTTCTTT
cdr3_aa: CASSLDRGGGGNTEAFF
j_call: TRBJ1-1
clone_size: -
v_call: TRBV5-1
d_call: TRBD1

cdr3_nt: TGTGCCAGCAGCCGACCAGGTGGTGGAGAAAAACTGTTTTTT
cdr3_aa: CASSRPGGGEKLFF
j_call: TRBJ1-4
clone_size: few
v_call: TRBV7-9
d_call: -

cdr3_nt: TGCAGCGTTGGAGGGAGTAGCGAGCAGCCCCAGCATTTT
cdr3_aa: CSVGGSSEQPQHF
j_call: TRBJ1-5
clone_size: few
v_call: TRBV29-1
d_call: -

cdr3_nt: TGTGCCAGCACCCCGCGGATGAACACTGAAGCTTTCTTT
cdr3_aa: CASTPRMNTEAFF
j_call: TRBJ1-1
clone_size: many
v_call: TRBV28
d_call: -

cdr3_nt: TGTGCCAGCAGTCGGGACCGACACTATGGCTACACCTTC
cdr3_aa: CASSRDRHYGYTF
j_call: TRBJ1-2
clone_size: -
v_call: TRBV28
d_call: -

cdr3_nt: TGTGCCAGCAGCCTCGAAGCGGCAAGCAATACGCAGTATTTT
cdr3_aa: CASSLEAASNTQYF
j_call: TRBJ2-3
clone_size: -
v_call: TRBV3-1
d_call: -

cdr3_nt: TGCAGTGCTACACATTTGGAGACCCAGTACTTC
cdr3_aa: CSATHLETQYF
j_call: TRBJ2-5
clone_size: -
v_call: TRBV20-1
d_call: -

cdr3_nt: TGTGCCAGCAGTCCCCCAAGACAGGGGAACACTGAAGCTTTCTTT
cdr3_aa: CASSPPRQGNTEAFF
j_call: TRBJ1-1
clone_size: many
v_call: TRBV28
d_call: TRBD1

cdr3_nt: TGCAGTGCGCGGACCGAGCGGGGGACGGGCACTGAAGCTTTCTTT
cdr3_aa: CSARTERGTGTEAFF
j_call: TRBJ1-1
clone_size: -
v_call: TRBV20-1
d_call: -